The clone carrying this TCR beta chain showed up many times. Its antigen remains unknown. Unique molecular identifiers were affixed to discrete cDNA molecules within the library. In the authors' methods: TCR counts had a median of about 99,000 per sample and spanned roughly 23,224 to 750,000. TCRdb re-called the RACE reads with MiXCR, one entry per CDR3 protein. TCRdb, not the authors, supplied the V and J calls. Of 40,000 to 45,000 distinct CDR3 sequences in the sample, around 3.6% are singletons; the top ten hold around 6%. Time point specified: healthy volunteer bleed at 6 weeks. The authors extracted total RNA from unfractionated whole blood. This CDR3 region has 11 residues. V was trimmed by 6 bases and J by 11 bases, leaving 16 bases between them. The V gene's germline CDR1 is DFQATT and CDR2 SNEGSKA (reference sequence). The data derive from a study of human T cells and chemical hapten exposure.

Overall study results and limits: TCRs at high frequency, those above 1 in 1000, did not change with DPC sensitization.

The receptor was derived from a human donor in good health. Some clones in this sample may be carry-over from other donors' samples. This rearrangement joins TRBV20-1 to TRBJ1-1, with D possibly TRBD1 on 5 matching bases. Sequencing used whole blood. In nucleotides, the CDR3 is TGCAGTGCCACTCCCCGGGACGGGGCTTTCTTT. Translating gives CSATPRDGAFF.